This note documents a single TCR beta chain sequence. V gave up 1 base and J gave up 0 bases; unmatched junction bases: 6. The length of the CDR3 is 17 residues. Per germline, CDR1 LNHNV and CDR2 YYDKDF (reference sequence). This sample stems from a study of blood T cell repertoires in COVID-19. As for the study in general: Acute-phase and convalescent COVID-19 samples originated in the United States, Italy and Spain.

In the authors' methods: Estimates of nucleated cell counts were drawn from the amplification of reference gene primers. Produced via immunoSEQ multiplex PCR; TCRdb's table is partial and in-frame only. V and J calls and clone size are copied from that table; D and trimming were computed from the DNA. Counted here are roughly 200,000 clones, roughly 90% occurring once; the ten biggest clones make up less than 4.5%. Across about 22 US areas, participants ranged in age from roughly 18 to 95 years. Participant-reported clinical history was the basis for cohort assignment. The receptor comes from a woman aged 40 to 55 with acute COVID-19. The sequenced sample consisted of PBMCs or T cells enriched from blood (not recorded which). The V gene is TRBV15, the J gene TRBJ1-5; 7 bases align to TRBD1. The chain's CDR3 is CATSRGVGTVSNQPQHF. The CDR3 nucleotides read TGTGCCACCAGCAGAGGGGTGGGGACAGTTAGCAATCAGCCCCAGCATTTT.